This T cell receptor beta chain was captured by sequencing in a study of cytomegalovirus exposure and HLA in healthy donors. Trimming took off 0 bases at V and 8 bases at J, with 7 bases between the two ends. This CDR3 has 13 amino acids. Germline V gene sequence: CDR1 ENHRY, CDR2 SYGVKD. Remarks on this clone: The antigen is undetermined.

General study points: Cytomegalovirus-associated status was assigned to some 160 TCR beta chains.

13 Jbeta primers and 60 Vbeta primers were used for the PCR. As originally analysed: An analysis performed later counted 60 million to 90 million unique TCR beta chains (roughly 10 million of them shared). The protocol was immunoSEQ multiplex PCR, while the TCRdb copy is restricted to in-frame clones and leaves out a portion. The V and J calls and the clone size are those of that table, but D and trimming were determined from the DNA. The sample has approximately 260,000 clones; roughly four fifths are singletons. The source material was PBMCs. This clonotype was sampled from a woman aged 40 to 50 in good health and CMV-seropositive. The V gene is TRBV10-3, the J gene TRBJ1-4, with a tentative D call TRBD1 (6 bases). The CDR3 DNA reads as TGTGCCATCAGTGAGTCGAGGGGGGAAAAACTGTTTTTT. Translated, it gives CAISESRGEKLFF.